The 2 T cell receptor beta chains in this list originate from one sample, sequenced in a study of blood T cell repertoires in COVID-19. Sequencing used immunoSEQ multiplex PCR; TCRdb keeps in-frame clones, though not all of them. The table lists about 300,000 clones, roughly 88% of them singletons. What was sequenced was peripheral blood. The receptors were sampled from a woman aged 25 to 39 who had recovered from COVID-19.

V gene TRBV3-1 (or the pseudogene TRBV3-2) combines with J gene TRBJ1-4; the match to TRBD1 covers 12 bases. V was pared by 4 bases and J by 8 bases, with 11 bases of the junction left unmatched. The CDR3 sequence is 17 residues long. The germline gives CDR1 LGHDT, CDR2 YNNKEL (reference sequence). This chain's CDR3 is CASSLFPPGQGAEKLFF. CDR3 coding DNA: TGTGCCAGCAGCCTGTTCCCCCCGGGACAGGGGGCCGAAAAACTGTTTTTT.

The CDR3: CASSQVTYGNTEAFF. CDR3 in DNA: TGTGCCAGCAGCCAAGTTACCTATGGGAACACTGAAGCTTTCTTT. The rearrangement links TRBV3-1 (or the pseudogene TRBV3-2) to TRBJ1-1; D gene unclear. Germline V CDR1 and CDR2: LGHDT, YNNKEL (reference sequence). Deletions cut 1 base from V and 1 base from J, with 10 bases between. The CDR3 runs 15 residues.